This T cell receptor beta chain came from a study of regulatory T cells in long-lasting Graves disease. The overall study: Under 3 months of antithyroid drugs had been taken by newly diagnosed Graves' patients.

Germline V CDR1 and CDR2: DFQATT, SNEGSKA (reference sequence). V shed 6 bases and J shed 5 bases, with 14 bases lying between them. The CDR3 contains 12 residues. To make TCR beta libraries, researchers used iRepertoire HTBI primers and Arm-PCR of CDR3 regions. TCRdb processed the multiplex PCR reads anew with MiXCR; each CDR3 protein has one entry. The sample shows 420,000 or so distinct CDR3 sequences, about a sixth of them seen only once. This clonotype turned up a few times. The time point was: newly diagnosed GD, antithyroid drugs for less than 3 months. Preparation of the TCR library used RNA extracted from PBMCs. These sequences were also reported in another study, on T cells in Graves' hyperthyroidism and ophthalmopathy.

The rearrangement uses TRBV20-1 and TRBJ2-7; weak D call: TRBD1 (5 bases). This specimen consisted of peripheral blood mononuclear cells (PBMCs), obtained at new diagnosis, from a patient treated with antithyroid drugs. The TCR comes from a woman under 30 with Graves disease. The CDR3 nucleotides read TGCAGTGCACCCTTCAGGGTTCACGAGCAGTACTTC. Translating gives CSAPFRVHEQYF.